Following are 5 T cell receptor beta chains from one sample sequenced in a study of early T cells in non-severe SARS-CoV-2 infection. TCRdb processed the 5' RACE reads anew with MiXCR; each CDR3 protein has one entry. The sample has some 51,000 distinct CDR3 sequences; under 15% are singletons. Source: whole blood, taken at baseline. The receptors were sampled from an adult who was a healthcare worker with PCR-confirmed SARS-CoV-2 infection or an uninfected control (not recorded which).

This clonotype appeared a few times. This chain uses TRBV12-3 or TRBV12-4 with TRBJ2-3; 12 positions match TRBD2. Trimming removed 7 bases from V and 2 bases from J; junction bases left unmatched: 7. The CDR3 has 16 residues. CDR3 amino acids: CASTLLAGGPTDTQYF. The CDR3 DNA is TGTGCCAGCACTCTACTAGCGGGGGGCCCCACAGATACGCAGTATTTT.

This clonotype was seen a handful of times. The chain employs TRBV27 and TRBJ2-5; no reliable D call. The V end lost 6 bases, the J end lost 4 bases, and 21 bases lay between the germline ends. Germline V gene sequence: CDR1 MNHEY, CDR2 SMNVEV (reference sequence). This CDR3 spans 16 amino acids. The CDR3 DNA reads TGTGCCAGCAGCCGCTTCGGAAGCTATGGCGGAGAGACCCAGTACTTC. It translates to CASSRFGSYGGETQYF.

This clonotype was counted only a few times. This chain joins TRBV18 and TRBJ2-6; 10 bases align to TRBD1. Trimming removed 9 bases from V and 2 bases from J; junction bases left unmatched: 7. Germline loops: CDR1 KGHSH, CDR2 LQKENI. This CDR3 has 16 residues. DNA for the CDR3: TGTGCCAGTGTCCGGGACAGGGGAACTGGGGCCAACGTCCTGACTTTC. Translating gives CASVRDRGTGANVLTF.

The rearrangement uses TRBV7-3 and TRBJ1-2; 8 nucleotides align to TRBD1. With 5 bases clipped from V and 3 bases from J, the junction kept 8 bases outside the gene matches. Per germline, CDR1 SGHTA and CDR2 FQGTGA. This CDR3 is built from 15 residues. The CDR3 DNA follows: TGTGCCAGCAGCCGGGGGACAGGCATGGACTATGGCTACACCTTC. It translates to CASSRGTGMDYGYTF.

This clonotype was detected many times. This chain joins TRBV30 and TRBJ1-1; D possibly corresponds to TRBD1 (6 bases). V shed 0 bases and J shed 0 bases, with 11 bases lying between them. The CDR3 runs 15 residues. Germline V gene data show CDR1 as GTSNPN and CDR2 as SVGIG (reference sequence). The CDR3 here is CAWSVPDRLNTEAFF. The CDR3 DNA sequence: TGTGCCTGGAGTGTTCCCGACAGGCTGAACACTGAAGCTTTCTTT.